The 5 T cell receptor beta chains below were found in one sample sequenced in a study of T cell responses to AZD1222 COVID-19 vaccine. Repertoires were generated with immunoSEQ multiplex PCR, while TCRdb's copy carries only in-frame clones and drops some. The sample yields about 130,000 clones, approximately 85% seen once. Sequenced material: peripheral blood, taken 28 days after the second AZD1222 dose. These TCRs come from an adult who received the AZD1222 COVID-19 vaccine.

This chain joins TRBV24-1 and TRBJ2-1; 9 nucleotides match TRBD1. The CDR3 extends over 16 amino acids. Per the germline V gene, CDR1 is KGHDR and CDR2 is SFDVKD. V was pared by 9 bases and J by 6 bases, with 14 bases of the junction left unmatched. CDR3 loop: CATGQTGTGYPNEQFF. CDR3 bases: TGTGCCACCGGACAAACCGGGACAGGGTATCCCAATGAGCAGTTCTTC.

The CDR3 sequence is CASSLATGLSYGYTF. Written as DNA, the CDR3 is TGTGCCAGCAGCTTAGCTACAGGGTTGAGCTATGGCTACACCTTC. The V gene is TRBV11-2, the J gene TRBJ1-2; possibly TRBD1 for D (6 bases). Germline V gives CDR1 SGHAT, CDR2 FQNNGV. CDR3 length: 15 residues. The germline V and J ends were trimmed by 1 base and 4 bases, with 13 bases remaining between them.

V and J are TRBV28 and TRBJ1-5, with 7 bases identical to TRBD1. Germline lookup yields CDR1 MDHEN and CDR2 SYDVKM. CDR3 length: 15 amino acids. The J segment lost 5 bases and the V segment lost 4 bases, leaving 8 bases of the junction unmatched. CDR3 loop: CASSSLDRRHQPQHF. CDR3 coding DNA: TGTGCCAGCAGTTCTTTGGACAGGCGTCATCAGCCCCAGCATTTT.

The chain combines TRBV6-5 with TRBJ1-3; D not certain. Germline CDR1 MNHEY, CDR2 SVGAGI. Trimming stripped 7 bases from V and 0 bases from J, with 4 bases between. The CDR3 spans 12 residues. CDR3 bases: TGTGCCAGCACTGGCTCTGGAAACACCATATATTTT. Translation gives CASTGSGNTIYF.

V is TRBV7-9 and J is TRBJ1-2, with a tentative D call TRBD1 (6 bases). Trimming took 5 bases from V and 4 from J, leaving 11 bases between them. The CDR3 is 13 amino acids. CDR1 and CDR2 from the germline V gene are SEHNR and FQNEAQ (reference sequence). The CDR3 spells CASSDDRSYGYTF. The CDR3 nucleotides are TGTGCCAGCAGCGATGACAGGTCCTATGGCTACACCTTC.